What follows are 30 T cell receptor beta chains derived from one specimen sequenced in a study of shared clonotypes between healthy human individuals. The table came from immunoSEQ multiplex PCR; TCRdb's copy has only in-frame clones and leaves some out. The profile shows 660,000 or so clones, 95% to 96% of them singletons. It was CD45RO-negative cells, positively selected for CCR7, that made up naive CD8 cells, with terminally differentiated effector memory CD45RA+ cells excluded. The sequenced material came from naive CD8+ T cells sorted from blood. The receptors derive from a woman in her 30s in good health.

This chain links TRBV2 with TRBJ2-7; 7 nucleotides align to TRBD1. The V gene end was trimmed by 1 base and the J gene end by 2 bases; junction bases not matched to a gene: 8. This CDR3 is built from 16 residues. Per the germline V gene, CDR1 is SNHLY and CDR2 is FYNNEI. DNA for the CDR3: TGTGCCAGCAGTGAAGTAGGGGGACAGAGCACCTACGAGCAGTACTTC. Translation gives CASSEVGGQSTYEQYF.

CDR3: CASTPASAGTEAFF. CDR3 bases: TGTGCCAGCACCCCGGCCTCAGCGGGAACTGAAGCTTTCTTT. The chain carries TRBV28 and TRBJ1-1; D unresolved. The V and J ends lost 7 bases and 5 bases respectively, with 17 bases between them. Germline V lookup: CDR1 MDHEN, CDR2 SYDVKM. The CDR3 has 14 amino acids.

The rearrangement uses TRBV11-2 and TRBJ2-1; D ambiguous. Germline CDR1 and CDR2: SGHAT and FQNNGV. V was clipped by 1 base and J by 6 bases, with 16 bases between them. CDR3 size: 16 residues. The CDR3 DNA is TGTGCCAGCAGCTTAGTCGCGCGCACCCTAATCAATGAGCAGTTCTTC. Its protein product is CASSLVARTLINEQFF.

The DNA of the CDR3 is TGTGCCAGCAGTATTACAGGGTCTGGGGCCAACGTCCTGACTTTC. Protein: CASSITGSGANVLTF. The chain employs TRBV27 and TRBJ2-6; possible D gene TRBD1, 6 bases. Trimming removed 5 bases from V and 1 base from J, with 9 bases in between. Germline CDR1 and CDR2: MNHEY and SMNVEV (reference sequence). This CDR3 is 15 amino acids long. Filled out from reference TRBV27 and TRBJ2-6, the complete variable domain reads EAQVTQNPRYLITVTGKKLTVTCSQNMNHEYMSWYRQDPGLGLRQIYYSMNVEVTDKGDVPEGYKVSRKEKRNFPLILESPSPNQTSLYFCASSITGSGANVLTFGAGSRLTVL.

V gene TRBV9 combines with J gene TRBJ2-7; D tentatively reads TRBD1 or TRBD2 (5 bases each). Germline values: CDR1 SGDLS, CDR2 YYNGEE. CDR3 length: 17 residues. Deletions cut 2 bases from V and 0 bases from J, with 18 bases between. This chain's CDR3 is CASSVRDVKPSSYEQYF. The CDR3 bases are TGTGCCAGCAGCGTTCGGGACGTAAAGCCGAGCTCCTACGAGCAGTACTTC.

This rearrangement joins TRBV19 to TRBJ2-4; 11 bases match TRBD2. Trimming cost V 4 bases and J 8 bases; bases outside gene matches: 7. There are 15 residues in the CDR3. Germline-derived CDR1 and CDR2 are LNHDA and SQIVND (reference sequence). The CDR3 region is CASSNLLAGGDIQYF. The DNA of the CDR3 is TGTGCCAGTAGTAACCTCCTAGCGGGAGGAGACATTCAGTACTTC. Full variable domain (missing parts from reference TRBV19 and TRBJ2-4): DGGITQSPKYLFRKEGQNVTLSCEQNLNHDAMYWYRQDPGQGLRLIYYSQIVNDFQKGDIAEGYSVSREKKESFPLTVTSAQKNPTAFYLCASSNLLAGGDIQYFGAGTRLSVL.

CDR3 sequence reads: CASSLDIDPYNEQFF. CDR3 in DNA: TGTGCCAGCAGCCTGGACATCGACCCCTACAATGAGCAGTTCTTC. The chain uses TRBV14 and TRBJ2-1; possibly TRBD1 for D (5 bases). The CDR3 totals 15 residues. Germline values: CDR1 SGHDN, CDR2 FVKESK. The V end lost 4 bases, the J end lost 2 bases, and 12 bases lay between the germline ends.

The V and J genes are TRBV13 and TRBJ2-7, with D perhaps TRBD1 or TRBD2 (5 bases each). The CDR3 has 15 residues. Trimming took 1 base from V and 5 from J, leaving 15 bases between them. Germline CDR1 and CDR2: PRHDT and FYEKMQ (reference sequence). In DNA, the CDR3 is TGTGCCAGCAGCTTAGATCCGGGGACCTCTAACGAGCAGTACTTC. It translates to CASSLDPGTSNEQYF. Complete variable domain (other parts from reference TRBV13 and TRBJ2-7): AAGVIQSPRHLIKEKRETATLKCYPIPRHDTVYWYQQGPGQDPQFLISFYEKMQSDKGSIPDRFSAQQFSDYHSELNMSSLELGDSALYFCASSLDPGTSNEQYFGPGTRLTVT.

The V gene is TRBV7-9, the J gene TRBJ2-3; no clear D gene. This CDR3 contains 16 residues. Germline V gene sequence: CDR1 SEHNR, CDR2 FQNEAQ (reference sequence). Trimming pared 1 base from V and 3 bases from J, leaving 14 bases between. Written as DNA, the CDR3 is TGTGCCAGCAGCTTAGGGAGAGTTAGCTTGACAGATACGCAGTATTTT. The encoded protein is CASSLGRVSLTDTQYF. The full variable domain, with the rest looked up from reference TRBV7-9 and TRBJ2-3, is DTGVSQNPRHKITKRGQNVTFRCDPISEHNRLYWYRQTLGQGPEFLTYFQNEAQLEKSRLLSDRFSAERPKGSFSTLEIQRTEQGDSAMYLCASSLGRVSLTDTQYFGPGTRLTVL.

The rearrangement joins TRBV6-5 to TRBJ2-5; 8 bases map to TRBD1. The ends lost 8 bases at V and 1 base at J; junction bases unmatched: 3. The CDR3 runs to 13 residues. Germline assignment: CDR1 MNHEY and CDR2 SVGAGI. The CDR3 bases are TGTGCCAGCTACGGGACAGGCCAAGAGACCCAGTACTTC. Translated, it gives CASYGTGQETQYF.

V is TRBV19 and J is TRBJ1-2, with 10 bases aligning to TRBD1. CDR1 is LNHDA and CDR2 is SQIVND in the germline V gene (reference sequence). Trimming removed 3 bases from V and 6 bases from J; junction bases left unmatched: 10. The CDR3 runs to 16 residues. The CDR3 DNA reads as TGTGCCAGTAGTATCCCCAGACAGGGGGCGCAGGATGGCTACACCTTC. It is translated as CASSIPRQGAQDGYTF.

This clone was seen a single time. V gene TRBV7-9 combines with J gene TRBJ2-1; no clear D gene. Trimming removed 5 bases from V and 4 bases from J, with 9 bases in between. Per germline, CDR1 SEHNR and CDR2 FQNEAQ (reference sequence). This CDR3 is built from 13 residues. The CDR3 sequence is CASSPPNYNEQFF. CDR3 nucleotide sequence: TGTGCCAGCAGCCCACCCAATTACAATGAGCAGTTCTTC.

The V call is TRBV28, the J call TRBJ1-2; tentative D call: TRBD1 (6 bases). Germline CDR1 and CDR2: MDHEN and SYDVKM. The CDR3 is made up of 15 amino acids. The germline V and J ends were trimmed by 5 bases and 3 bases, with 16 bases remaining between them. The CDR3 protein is CASSALLQGYYGYTF. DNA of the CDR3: TGTGCCAGCAGTGCCCTTTTACAGGGTTACTATGGCTACACCTTC.

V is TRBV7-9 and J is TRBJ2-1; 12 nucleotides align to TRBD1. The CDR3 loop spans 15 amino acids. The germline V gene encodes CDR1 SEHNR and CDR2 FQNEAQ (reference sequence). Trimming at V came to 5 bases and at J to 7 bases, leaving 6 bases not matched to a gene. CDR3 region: CASSPGQGARNEQFF. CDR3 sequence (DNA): TGTGCCAGCAGCCCGGGACAGGGGGCTCGGAATGAGCAGTTCTTC.

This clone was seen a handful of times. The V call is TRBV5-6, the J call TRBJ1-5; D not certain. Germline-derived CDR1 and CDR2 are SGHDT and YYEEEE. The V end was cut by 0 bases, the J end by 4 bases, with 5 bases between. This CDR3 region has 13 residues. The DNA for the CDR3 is TGTGCCAGCAGCTTGGGGCAAAATCAGCCCCAGCATTTT. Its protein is CASSLGQNQPQHF.

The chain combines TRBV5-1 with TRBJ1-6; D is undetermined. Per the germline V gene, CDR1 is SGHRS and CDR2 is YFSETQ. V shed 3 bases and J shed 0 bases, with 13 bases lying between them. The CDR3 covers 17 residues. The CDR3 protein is CASSSGPPSSYNSPLHF. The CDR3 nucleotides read TGCGCCAGCAGCTCCGGGCCACCCAGCTCCTATAATTCACCCCTCCACTTT.

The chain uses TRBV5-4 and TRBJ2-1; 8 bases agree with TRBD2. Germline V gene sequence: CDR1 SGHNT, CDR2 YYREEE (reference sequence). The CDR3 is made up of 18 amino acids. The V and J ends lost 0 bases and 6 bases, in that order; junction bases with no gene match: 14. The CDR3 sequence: CASSLGGAAGVERNEQFF. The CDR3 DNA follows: TGTGCCAGCAGCTTGGGAGGCGCAGCGGGGGTAGAACGCAATGAGCAGTTCTTC.

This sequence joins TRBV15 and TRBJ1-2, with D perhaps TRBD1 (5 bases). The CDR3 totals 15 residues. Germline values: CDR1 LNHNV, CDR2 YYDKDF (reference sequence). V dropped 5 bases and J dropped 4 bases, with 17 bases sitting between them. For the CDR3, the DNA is TGTGCCACCAGCGTCCGGGACGGACCTTTCTATGGCTACACCTTC. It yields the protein CATSVRDGPFYGYTF.

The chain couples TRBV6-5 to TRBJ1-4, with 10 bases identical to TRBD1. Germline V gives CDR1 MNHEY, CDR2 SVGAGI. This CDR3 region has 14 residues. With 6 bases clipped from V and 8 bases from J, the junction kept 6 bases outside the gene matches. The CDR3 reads CASSKGQGNEKLFF. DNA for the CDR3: TGTGCCAGCAGCAAGGGACAGGGGAACGAAAAACTGTTTTTT.

The CDR3 spells CASSLGQVTNQPQHF. The CDR3 DNA is TGTGCCAGCAGTTTGGGACAGGTTACCAATCAGCCCCAGCATTTT. V usage is TRBV28 and J usage is TRBJ1-5; 8 bases align to TRBD1. Germline CDR1 reads MDHEN; CDR2 reads SYDVKM. This CDR3 is 15 amino acids long. J lost 3 bases, V lost 3 bases, and 4 bases had no gene match.

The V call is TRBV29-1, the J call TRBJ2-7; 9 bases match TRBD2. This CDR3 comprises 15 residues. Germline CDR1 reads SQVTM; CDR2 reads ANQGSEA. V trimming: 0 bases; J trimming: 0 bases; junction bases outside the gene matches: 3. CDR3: CSVEEGSGSSYEQYF. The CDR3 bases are TGCAGCGTTGAAGAAGGTAGCGGGAGCTCCTACGAGCAGTACTTC.

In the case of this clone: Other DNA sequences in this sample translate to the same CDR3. The DNA for the CDR3 is TGTGCCAGCAGCCCGACTAGCGGGACAGGGTCTTACGAGCAGTACTTC. Translation: CASSPTSGTGSYEQYF. This sequence joins TRBV7-9 and TRBJ2-7; TRBD2 agrees at 11 bases. Germline loops: CDR1 SEHNR, CDR2 FQNEAQ (reference sequence). With V trimmed by 5 bases and J by 4 bases, 10 bases remained unmatched. This CDR3 contains 16 residues.

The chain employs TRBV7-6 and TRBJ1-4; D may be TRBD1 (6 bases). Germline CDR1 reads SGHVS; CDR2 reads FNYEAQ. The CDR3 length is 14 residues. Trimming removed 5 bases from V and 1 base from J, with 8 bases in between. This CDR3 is CASSLQGTNEKLFF. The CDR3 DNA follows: TGTGCCAGCAGCCTACAGGGAACTAATGAAAAACTGTTTTTT.

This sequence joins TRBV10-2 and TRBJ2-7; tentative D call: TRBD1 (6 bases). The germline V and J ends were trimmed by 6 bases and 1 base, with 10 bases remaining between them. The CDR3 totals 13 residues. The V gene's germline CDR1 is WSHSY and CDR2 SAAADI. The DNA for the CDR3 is TGCGCCAGCAGGGACGACAGGTCCTACGAGCAGTACTTC. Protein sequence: CASRDDRSYEQYF.

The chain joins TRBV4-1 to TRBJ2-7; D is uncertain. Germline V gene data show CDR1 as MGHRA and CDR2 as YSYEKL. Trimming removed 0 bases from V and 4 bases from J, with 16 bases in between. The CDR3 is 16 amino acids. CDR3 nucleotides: TGCGCCAGCAGCCAAGATCTCGTCTCGACGGCATACGAGCAGTACTTC. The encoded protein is CASSQDLVSTAYEQYF.

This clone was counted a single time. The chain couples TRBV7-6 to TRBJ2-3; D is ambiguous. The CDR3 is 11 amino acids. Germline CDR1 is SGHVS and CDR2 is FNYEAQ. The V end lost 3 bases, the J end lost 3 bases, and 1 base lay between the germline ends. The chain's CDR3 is CASSFTDTQYF. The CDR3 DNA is TGTGCCAGCAGCTTTACAGATACGCAGTATTTT.

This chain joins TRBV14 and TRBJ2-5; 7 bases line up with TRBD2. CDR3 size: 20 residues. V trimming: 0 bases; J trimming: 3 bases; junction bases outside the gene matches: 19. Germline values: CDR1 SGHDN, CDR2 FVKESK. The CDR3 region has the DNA TGTGCCAGCAGCCAAGATGGGGAGGGGACTAACTGGATCGGGGAAGAGACCCAGTACTTC. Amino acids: CASSQDGEGTNWIGEETQYF. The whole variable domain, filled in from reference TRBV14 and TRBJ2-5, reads EAGVTQFPSHSVIEKGQTVTLRCDPISGHDNLYWYRRVMGKEIKFLLHFVKESKQDESGMPNNRFLAERTGGTYSTLKVQPAELEDSGVYFCASSQDGEGTNWIGEETQYFGPGTRLLVL.

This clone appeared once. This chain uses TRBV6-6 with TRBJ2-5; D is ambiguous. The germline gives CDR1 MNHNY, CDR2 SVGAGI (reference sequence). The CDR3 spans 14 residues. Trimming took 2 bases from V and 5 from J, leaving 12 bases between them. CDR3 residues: CASSYTGSEETQYF. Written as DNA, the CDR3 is TGTGCCAGCAGTTACACCGGGTCGGAGGAGACCCAGTACTTC.

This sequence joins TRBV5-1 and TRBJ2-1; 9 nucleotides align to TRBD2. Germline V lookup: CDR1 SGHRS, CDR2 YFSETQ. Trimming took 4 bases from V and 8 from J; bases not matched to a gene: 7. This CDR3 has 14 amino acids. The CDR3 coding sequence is TGCGCCAGCAGCGCTAGCGGGATATGGGATGAGCAGTTCTTC. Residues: CASSASGIWDEQFF.

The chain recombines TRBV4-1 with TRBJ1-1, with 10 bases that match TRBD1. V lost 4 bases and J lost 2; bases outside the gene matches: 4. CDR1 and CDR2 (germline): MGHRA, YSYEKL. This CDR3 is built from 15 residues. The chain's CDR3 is CASSRTTGGNTEAFF. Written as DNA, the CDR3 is TGCGCCAGCAGCCGTACGACAGGGGGCAACACTGAAGCTTTCTTT.